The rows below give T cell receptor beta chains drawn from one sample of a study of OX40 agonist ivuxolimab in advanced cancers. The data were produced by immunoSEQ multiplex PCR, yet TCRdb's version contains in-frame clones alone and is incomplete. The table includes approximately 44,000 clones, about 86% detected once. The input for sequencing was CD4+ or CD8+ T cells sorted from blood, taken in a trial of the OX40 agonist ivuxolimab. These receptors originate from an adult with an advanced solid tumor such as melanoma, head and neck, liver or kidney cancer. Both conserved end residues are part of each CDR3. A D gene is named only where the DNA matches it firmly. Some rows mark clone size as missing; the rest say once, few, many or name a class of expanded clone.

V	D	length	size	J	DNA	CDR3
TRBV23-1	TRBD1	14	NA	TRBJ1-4	TGCGCCAGCAGTCGCAGGGGGCCGTCTGAAAAACTGTTTTTT	CASSRRGPSEKLFF
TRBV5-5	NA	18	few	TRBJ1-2	TGTGCCAGCAGCTTGGAGTGGGCGGAGTCTAACTATAACTATGGCTACACCTTC	CASSLEWAESNYNYGYTF
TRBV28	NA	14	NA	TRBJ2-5	TGTGCCAGCAGTTTACCAGGGTTACAAGAGACCCAGTACTTC	CASSLPGLQETQYF
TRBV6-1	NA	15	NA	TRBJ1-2	TGTGCCAGCAGTTCACCGGGGGCCCTCAACTATGGCTACACCTTC	CASSSPGALNYGYTF
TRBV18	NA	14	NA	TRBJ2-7	TGTGCCAGCTCCGCTATCGAGGGCATGGACGAGCAGTACTTC	CASSAIEGMDEQYF
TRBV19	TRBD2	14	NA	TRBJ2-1	TGTGCCAGTCGGCCTAGCGGGGATTACAATGAGCAGTTCTTC	CASRPSGDYNEQFF
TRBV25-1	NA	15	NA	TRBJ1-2	TGTGCCAGCAGTGAGACTCCGGGACATAACTATGGCTACACCTTC	CASSETPGHNYGYTF
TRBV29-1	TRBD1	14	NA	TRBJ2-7	TGCAGCGCTACCTGGACAGGGGGATTATCCGAGCAGTACTTC	CSATWTGGLSEQYF
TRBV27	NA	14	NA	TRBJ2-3	TGTGCCAGCAGTTTAGAGGACAACACAGATACGCAGTATTTT	CASSLEDNTDTQYF
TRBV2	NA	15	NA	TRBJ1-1	TGTGCCAGCAGTGAAAGGTGGGTTTTGAACACTGAAGCTTTCTTT	CASSERWVLNTEAFF
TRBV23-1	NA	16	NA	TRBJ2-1	TGCGCCAGCAGTCAGAAAGTGACGGACCCTTACAATGAGCAGTTCTTC	CASSQKVTDPYNEQFF
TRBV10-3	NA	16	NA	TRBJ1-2	TGTGCCATCAGTGATCCTGAAAGGGGTTCGAACTATGGCTACACCTTC	CAISDPERGSNYGYTF
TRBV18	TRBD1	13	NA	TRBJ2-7	TGTGCCAGCTCACCGACAGGGGACTACGAGCAGTACTTC	CASSPTGDYEQYF
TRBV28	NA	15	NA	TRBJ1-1	TGTGCCGGCAGTCCTCAGACAGGCCCGGGGACTGAAGCTTTCTTT	CAGSPQTGPGTEAFF
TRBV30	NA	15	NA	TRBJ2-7	TGTGCCTGGAGTGTTGGGACCGTAGCGAGGAGCGAGCAGTACTTC	CAWSVGTVARSEQYF
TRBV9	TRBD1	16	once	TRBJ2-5	TGTGCCAGCAGCGTAGGACAGACAGGGGACCAAGAGACCCAGTACTTC	CASSVGQTGDQETQYF
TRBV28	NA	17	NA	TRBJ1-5	TGTGCCAGCAGTTTATGGGCCGGGCAGGCCACGAATCAGCCCCAGCATTTT	CASSLWAGQATNQPQHF
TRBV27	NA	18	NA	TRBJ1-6	TGTGCCAGCAGTTTAATCCCCCCACCTGTGGCGCCTAATTCACCCCTCCACTTT	CASSLIPPPVAPNSPLHF
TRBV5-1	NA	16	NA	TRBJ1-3	TGCGCCAGCAGCTTGCTGCTAGCCAGCTCTGGAAACACCATATATTTT	CASSLLLASSGNTIYF
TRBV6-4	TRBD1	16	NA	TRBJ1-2	TGTGCCAGCTCTGGACAGGCAGGGGGACTTAACTATGGCTACACCTTC	CASSGQAGGLNYGYTF
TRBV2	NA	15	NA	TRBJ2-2	TGTGCCAGTCCCCCGGGACCTGCCCCAACCGGGGAGCTGTTTTTT	CASPPGPAPTGELFF
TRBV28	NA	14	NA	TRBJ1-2	TGTGCCAGCAGTTTAATATTAGGGGTCTATGGCTACACCTTC	CASSLILGVYGYTF
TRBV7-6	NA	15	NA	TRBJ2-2	TGTGCCAGCAGCTTAGAGGCCCGTGGGACCGGGGAGCTGTTTTTT	CASSLEARGTGELFF
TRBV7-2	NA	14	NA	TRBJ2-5	TGTGCCAGCAGCTTAGCGAAAGGGCGGGAGACCCAGTACTTC	CASSLAKGRETQYF
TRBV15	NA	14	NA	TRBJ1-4	TGTGCCACCAGCAGACTAGACTGGAATGAAAAACTGTTTTTT	CATSRLDWNEKLFF
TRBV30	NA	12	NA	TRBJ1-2	TGTGCCTGGAACCGGAGGAGGGTTGGCTACACCTTC	CAWNRRRVGYTF
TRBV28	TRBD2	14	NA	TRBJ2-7	TGTGCCAGCATGTTGACTAGCCCTTCCTACGAGCAGTACTTC	CASMLTSPSYEQYF
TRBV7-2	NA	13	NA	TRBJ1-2	TGTGCCAGCAGCTTGTACCTTTTTGAGGGCTACACCTTC	CASSLYLFEGYTF
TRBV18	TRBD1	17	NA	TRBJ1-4	TGTGCCAGCTCGCCGGGACAGGGGATGGGGACTAATGAAAAACTGTTTTTT	CASSPGQGMGTNEKLFF
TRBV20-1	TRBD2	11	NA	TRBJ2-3	TGCAGTGGGATACTAGCGGATACGCAGTATTTT	CSGILADTQYF
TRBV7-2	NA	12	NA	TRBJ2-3	TGTGCCAGCAGCCCAGGACCCTATACGCAGTATTTT	CASSPGPYTQYF
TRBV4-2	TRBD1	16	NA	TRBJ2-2	TGTGCCAGCAGCCGAGACCAGGGGGCGGGCACCGGGGAGCTGTTTTTT	CASSRDQGAGTGELFF
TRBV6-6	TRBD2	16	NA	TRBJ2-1	TGTGCCAGCAGTATCACAGAGGGTAGCGGGAGCCATGAGCAGTTCTTC	CASSITEGSGSHEQFF
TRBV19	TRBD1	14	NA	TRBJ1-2	TGTGCCAGTAGCCTTTTCCCGGGACAGGGTGGCTACACCTTC	CASSLFPGQGGYTF
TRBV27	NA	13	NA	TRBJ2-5	TGTGCCAGCAGTTTAGTCGGTAGAGAGACCCAGTACTTC	CASSLVGRETQYF
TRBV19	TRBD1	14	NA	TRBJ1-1	TGTGCCAGTACCGTGACAGGGATCAACACTGAAGCTTTCTTT	CASTVTGINTEAFF
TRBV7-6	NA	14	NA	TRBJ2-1	TGTGCCAGCAGCTTAGCAGGCTCCTACAATGAGCAGTTCTTC	CASSLAGSYNEQFF
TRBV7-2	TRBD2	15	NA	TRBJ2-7	TGTGCCAGCAGCTTAGGCGGGACTAACTCCTACGAGCAGTACTTC	CASSLGGTNSYEQYF
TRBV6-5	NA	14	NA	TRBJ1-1	TGTGCCAGCAGTTACGAATTTTTGAACACTGAAGCTTTCTTT	CASSYEFLNTEAFF
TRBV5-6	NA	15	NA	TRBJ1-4	TGTGCCAGCAGCCACGTTGCGACAACTAATGAAAAACTGTTTTTT	CASSHVATTNEKLFF
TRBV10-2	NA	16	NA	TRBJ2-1	TGCGCCAGCAACGACAGGTTAGCGAGCTCCTACAATGAGCAGTTCTTC	CASNDRLASSYNEQFF
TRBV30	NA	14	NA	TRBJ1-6	TGTGCCTGGAGTGTACTGCAGGCGGGCTCACCCCTCCACTTT	CAWSVLQAGSPLHF
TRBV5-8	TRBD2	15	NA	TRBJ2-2	TGTGCCAGCCGTACTAGCGGGAGCTCCACCGGGGAGCTGTTTTTT	CASRTSGSSTGELFF
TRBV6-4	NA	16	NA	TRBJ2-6	TGTGCCAGCAGTGACCCACGGCCGACTGGGGCCAACGTCCTGACTTTC	CASSDPRPTGANVLTF
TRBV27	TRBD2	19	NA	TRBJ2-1	TGTGCCAGCAGTTTAAGGCGGTGGATAGCGGGGGTTCAGCTCAATGAGCAGTTCTTC	CASSLRRWIAGVQLNEQFF
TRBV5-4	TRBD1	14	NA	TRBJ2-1	TGTGCCAGCACCATTGGGCAGGGGGATTCTGAGCAGTTCTTC	CASTIGQGDSEQFF
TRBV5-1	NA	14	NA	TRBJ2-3	TGCGCCAGCAGCTTGTCCCTAGCTCCGGTCACGCAGTATTTT	CASSLSLAPVTQYF
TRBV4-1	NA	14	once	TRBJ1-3	TGCGCCAGCAGCCAAGATGTTGAGGGAAACACCATATATTTT	CASSQDVEGNTIYF
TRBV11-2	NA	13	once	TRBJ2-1	TGTGCCAGCAGCTTAGATATCGGTGGTGAGCAGTTCTTC	CASSLDIGGEQFF
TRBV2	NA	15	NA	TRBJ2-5	TGTGCCAGCAGTGATGAGGGGGCGGGGGTGGGGACCCAGTACTTC	CASSDEGAGVGTQYF
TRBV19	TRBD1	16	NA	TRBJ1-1	TGTGCCAGTAGTCTCCTTCCGACAGGGCGGTTTACTGAAGCTTTCTTT	CASSLLPTGRFTEAFF
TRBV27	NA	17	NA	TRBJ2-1	TGTGCCAGCAGTTTATACCCGACGGGTAGCTCCTACAATGAGCAGTTCTTC	CASSLYPTGSSYNEQFF
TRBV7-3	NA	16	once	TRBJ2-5	TGTGCCAGCAGCTCAGTTCCGGGACCCCCGCGGGAGACCCAGTACTTC	CASSSVPGPPRETQYF
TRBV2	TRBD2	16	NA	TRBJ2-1	TGTGCCAGCAGTATCAGGGAGGCGGGAGTTGGTAATGAGCAGTTCTTC	CASSIREAGVGNEQFF
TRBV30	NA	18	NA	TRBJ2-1	TGTGCCTGGAGTGTTAGAAGCGGAAGCTTAAGCTCCTACAATGAGCAGTTCTTC	CAWSVRSGSLSSYNEQFF